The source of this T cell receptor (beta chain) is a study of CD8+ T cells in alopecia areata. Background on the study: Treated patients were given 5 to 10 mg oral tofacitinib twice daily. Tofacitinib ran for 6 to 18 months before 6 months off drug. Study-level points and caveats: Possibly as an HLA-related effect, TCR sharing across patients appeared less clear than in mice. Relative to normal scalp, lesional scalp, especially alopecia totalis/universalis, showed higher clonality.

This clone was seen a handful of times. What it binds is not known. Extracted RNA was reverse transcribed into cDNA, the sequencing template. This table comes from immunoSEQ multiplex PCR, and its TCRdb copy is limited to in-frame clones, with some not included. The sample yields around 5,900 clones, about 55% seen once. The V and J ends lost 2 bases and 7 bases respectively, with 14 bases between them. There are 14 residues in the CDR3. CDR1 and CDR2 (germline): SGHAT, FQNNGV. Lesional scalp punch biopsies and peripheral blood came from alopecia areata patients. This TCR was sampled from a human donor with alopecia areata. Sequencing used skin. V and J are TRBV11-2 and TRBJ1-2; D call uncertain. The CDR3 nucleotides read TGTGCCAGCAGCTTAATCATCGGCGGAATTGGCTACACCTTC. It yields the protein CASSLIIGGIGYTF.